The next 13 T cell receptor beta chains were all read from a single sample in a study of blood T cell repertoires in COVID-19. Repertoires were generated with immunoSEQ multiplex PCR, while TCRdb's copy carries only in-frame clones and drops some. Among 150,000 to 200,000 clones listed, around 67% were seen once. Sequencing was carried out using peripheral blood. The receptors were sampled from a woman of 80 years or more with acute or convalescent COVID-19.

This clone was observed a handful of times. The J gene is TRBJ2-2, the V gene TRBV18, with D possibly being TRBD2 (7 bases). Deletions cut 0 bases from V and 0 bases from J, with 11 bases between. Germline V gene sequence: CDR1 KGHSH, CDR2 LQKENI. The CDR3 spans 17 residues. The CDR3 is CASSPPIGGANTGELFF. The CDR3 region has the DNA TGTGCCAGCTCACCACCGATAGGGGGGGCGAACACCGGGGAGCTGTTTTTT. Complete variable domain (other parts from reference TRBV18 and TRBJ2-2): NAGVMQNPRHLVRRRGQEARLRCSPMKGHSHVYWYRQLPEEGLKFMVYLQKENIIDESGMPKERFSAEFPKEGPSILRIQQVVRGDSAAYFCASSPPIGGANTGELFFGEGSRLTVL.

The rearrangement uses TRBV28 and TRBJ2-5, with 9 bases fitting TRBD2. Germline-derived CDR1 and CDR2 are MDHEN and SYDVKM. This CDR3 spans 17 amino acids. V was clipped by 3 bases and J by 2 bases; unmatched bases: 10. The CDR3 bases are TGTGCCAGCAGTTTTATCGGTTCTGCGGGAGGGCAAGAGACCCAGTACTTC. It yields the protein CASSFIGSAGGQETQYF.

This clone was detected once. The gene calls are TRBV30 and TRBJ2-3, with 7 bases lining up with TRBD2. The ends lost 2 bases at V and 1 base at J; junction bases unmatched: 6. The germline CDR1 and CDR2 sequences are GTSNPN and SVGIG (reference sequence). The CDR3 has 15 amino acids. The CDR3 DNA follows: TGTGCCTGGAGTCCTGGACTAGGGGGCACAGATACGCAGTATTTT. Residues: CAWSPGLGGTDTQYF.

This clone was detected only once. The chain recombines TRBV25-1 with TRBJ2-2, with a weak D call TRBD2 (6 bases). Per the germline V gene, CDR1 is MGHDK and CDR2 is SYGVNS. Trimming took 1 base from V and 6 from J, leaving 12 bases between them. The CDR3 is 15 residues long. CDR3 in amino acids: CASSESFREAGELFF. The CDR3 region has the DNA TGTGCCAGCAGTGAATCCTTCAGGGAGGCCGGGGAGCTGTTTTTT.

The gene calls are TRBV19 and TRBJ2-2; no clear D. V lost 3 bases, J lost 0 bases, and 8 bases lay in between. The germline V gene has CDR1 LNHDA and CDR2 SQIVND (reference sequence). The CDR3 covers 15 residues. Here the CDR3 DNA reads TGTGCCAGTAGTATTCAATTTGCGAACACCGGGGAGCTGTTTTTT. This encodes CASSIQFANTGELFF.

The chain joins TRBV4-2 to TRBJ2-7; weak D call: TRBD2 (5 bases). The CDR3 sequence is 14 residues long. V shed 1 base and J shed 4 bases, with 11 bases lying between them. Germline CDR1 and CDR2: LGHNA and YNFKEQ. CDR3 sequence (DNA): TGTGCCAGCAGCCAAGGGACTTTTGAGTACGAGCAGTACTTC. It yields the protein CASSQGTFEYEQYF.

The rearrangement links TRBV24-1 to TRBJ1-3; TRBD1 agrees at 10 bases. The CDR3 consists of 16 residues. V gave up 4 bases and J gave up 8 bases; unmatched junction bases: 10. From germline, CDR1 is KGHDR and CDR2 SFDVKD. CDR3 coding DNA: TGTGCCACCAGTGACTCCGGGACAGGGGCCAGCGACACCATATATTTT. The encoded protein is CATSDSGTGASDTIYF.

This clone was counted a single time. This chain links TRBV18 with TRBJ2-1; 9 nucleotides agree with TRBD1. There are 15 residues in the CDR3. V shed 3 bases, J shed 9 bases, and the junction held 9 bases outside the gene matches. Germline V gene data show CDR1 as KGHSH and CDR2 as LQKENI. Here the CDR3 reads CASSPRGQGWTEQFF. The DNA of the CDR3 is TGTGCCAGCTCACCTAGGGGACAGGGATGGACTGAGCAGTTCTTC. The whole variable domain, remainder taken from reference TRBV18 and TRBJ2-1, is NAGVMQNPRHLVRRRGQEARLRCSPMKGHSHVYWYRQLPEEGLKFMVYLQKENIIDESGMPKERFSAEFPKEGPSILRIQQVVRGDSAAYFCASSPRGQGWTEQFFGPGTRLTVL.

The chain links TRBV6-5 to TRBJ1-5; D gene unclear. V was cut by 7 bases and J by 4 bases, with 8 bases left in between. The CDR3 is 12 amino acids. CDR1 and CDR2 from the germline V gene are MNHEY and SVGAGI. The DNA of the CDR3 is TGTGCCAGCAAATCCCTTAATCAGCCCCAGCATTTT. Its translation is CASKSLNQPQHF.

CDR3 amino acids: CASSSPTGKGQETQYF. In nucleotides, the CDR3 is TGTGCCAGCAGTTCCCCGACAGGGAAGGGGCAAGAGACCCAGTACTTC. J is TRBJ2-5 and V is TRBV28, with 7 bases lining up with TRBD1. The CDR3 has 16 amino acids. Germline V gene sequence: CDR1 MDHEN, CDR2 SYDVKM. V dropped 4 bases and J dropped 2; count of bases not matched to a gene: 10.

The chain carries TRBV27 and TRBJ2-2; 7 bases fit TRBD1. Trimming cost V 7 bases and J 2 bases; bases outside gene matches: 10. Germline V lookup: CDR1 MNHEY, CDR2 SMNVEV (reference sequence). This CDR3 comprises 16 residues. The CDR3 loop is CASTVRGRPNTGELFF. The CDR3 DNA sequence: TGTGCCAGCACCGTGAGGGGGCGACCTAACACCGGGGAGCTGTTTTTT.

This clone was counted only a few times. The rearrangement uses TRBV28 and TRBJ2-5, with 9 nucleotides matching TRBD1. The CDR3 is made up of 13 amino acids. The V gene end was trimmed by 6 bases and the J gene end by 5 bases; junction bases not matched to a gene: 4. Germline CDR1 is MDHEN and CDR2 is SYDVKM. The CDR3 DNA reads as TGTGCCAGCAGCCCCGGGACAGGGGAGACCCAGTACTTC. As protein: CASSPGTGETQYF.

This clone has a single count. The V call is TRBV19, the J call TRBJ1-3; no definite D call. Germline-derived CDR1 and CDR2 are LNHDA and SQIVND (reference sequence). This CDR3 spans 14 amino acids. V shed 7 bases and J shed 1 base, with 11 bases lying between them. CDR3: CASTLRTSGNTIYF. DNA for the CDR3: TGTGCCAGTACCCTCCGGACTTCTGGAAACACCATATATTTT.